These 19 T cell receptor beta chains originate from one sample sequenced in a study of CXCR3-negative and CXCR3-positive naive CD8 T cells. The authors made the TRB cDNA libraries by 5' RACE using UMI labels. TCRdb reworked the 5' RACE reads into one entry per CDR3 protein, no DNA. In total, the table holds over 100,000 distinct CDR3 sequences. What was sequenced was naive CXCR3- CD8+ T cells from blood. Regarding subset: CD45RO-CCR7+CD27+CD95- naive CD8+ T cells lacking CXCR3 (TNR3-). The receptors come from a human donor in good health. Some clones in this sample may be carry-over from other donors' samples.

This chain uses TRBV4-2 with TRBJ1-1. Germline CDR1 is LGHNA and CDR2 is YNFKEQ. The CDR3 runs 14 residues. CDR3 sequence reads: CASSQDTGNTEAFF.

The chain carries TRBV29-1 and TRBJ2-7; checking the TCRdb D call of TRBD2 is not possible without DNA. The germline V gene encodes CDR1 SQVTM and CDR2 ANQGSEA. CDR3 size: 12 residues. CDR3: CSVVLGTGEQYF.

The chain uses TRBV6-5 and TRBJ2-7; the D gene TCRdb calls, TRBD1, cannot be checked with no DNA. CDR1 and CDR2 (germline): MNHEY, SVGAGI. This CDR3 contains 14 residues. The CDR3 protein is CASSPGGGPYEQYF.

The V call is TRBV7-9, the J call TRBJ2-7; lacking DNA, the TRBD1 call made by TCRdb goes unchecked. The germline V gene encodes CDR1 SEHNR and CDR2 FQNEAQ (reference sequence). This CDR3 is 15 amino acids long. The CDR3 is CASSFRLDSTNEQYF.

The chain joins TRBV7-9 to TRBJ2-7; no DNA is available, so the TRBD1 call from TCRdb remains unchecked. The CDR3 covers 12 residues. CDR1 is SEHNR, CDR2 FQNEAQ, per germline (reference sequence). CDR3: CASRMGGREQYF.

The chain uses TRBV4-2 and TRBJ2-2. The CDR3 totals 15 residues. CDR1 and CDR2 (germline): LGHNA, YNFKEQ. CDR3 sequence reads: CASSQEPTNTGELFF.

The chain carries TRBV29-1 and TRBJ2-3; TCRdb reports TRBD1, a call that lacks DNA to check it against. Germline loops: CDR1 SQVTM, CDR2 ANQGSEA. CDR3 length: 13 amino acids. CDR3 in amino acids: CSASDGGTDTQYF.

V usage is TRBV12-3 or TRBV12-4 and J usage is TRBJ1-1; as DNA is missing, the TRBD1 call by TCRdb cannot be tested. This CDR3 spans 15 amino acids. The CDR3 spells CASKTPEHPNTEAFF.

This chain uses TRBV7-6 with TRBJ2-3; there is no DNA to check the TCRdb D call of TRBD2. The CDR3 is made up of 15 amino acids. Germline V lookup: CDR1 SGHVS, CDR2 FNYEAQ. The CDR3 loop is CASSTREFGTDTQYF.

The chain's CDR3 is CASSLALGGTYEQYF. V usage is TRBV5-1 and J usage is TRBJ2-7; checking the TCRdb D call of TRBD1 is not possible without DNA. Per germline, CDR1 SGHRS and CDR2 YFSETQ. The CDR3 runs 15 residues.

The chain recombines TRBV4-2 with TRBJ1-2; TCRdb reports TRBD1, a call that lacks DNA to check it against. This CDR3 comprises 15 residues. Germline V gene lookup returns CDR1 LGHNA and CDR2 YNFKEQ. CDR3 sequence reads: CASSSPGTENYGYTF.

V and J are TRBV9 and TRBJ1-1; the D call from TCRdb, TRBD1, cannot be confirmed without DNA. From germline, CDR1 is SGDLS and CDR2 YYNGEE. The CDR3 has 15 amino acids. The CDR3 here is CASSVGGGMNTEAFF.

The rearrangement links TRBV5-1 to TRBJ2-3; TCRdb reports TRBD1, a call that lacks DNA to check it against. The CDR3 has 15 residues. Germline CDR1 and CDR2: SGHRS and YFSETQ. CDR3 protein: CASSSRTYGTDTQYF.

This chain joins TRBV30 and TRBJ2-1; with no DNA, the TCRdb D assignment of TRBD1 cannot be verified. Germline-derived CDR1 and CDR2 are GTSNPN and SVGIG (reference sequence). CDR3 length: 14 amino acids. This CDR3 reads CAWSGGASYNEQFF.

The chain is built from TRBV6-5 and TRBJ2-3; no DNA is available, so the TRBD1 call from TCRdb remains unchecked. This CDR3 has 13 amino acids. Germline CDR1 MNHEY, CDR2 SVGAGI. The CDR3 sequence is CASTDRWADTQYF.

The chain combines TRBV10-3 with TRBJ2-2; TCRdb's assignment of TRBD1 cannot be checked, as there is no DNA. The germline CDR1 and CDR2 sequences are ENHRY and SYGVKD. This CDR3 is 13 amino acids long. The CDR3 region is CAISESAGGELFF.

The genes are TRBV25-1 and TRBJ1-5. CDR3 length: 14 amino acids. Germline V lookup: CDR1 MGHDK, CDR2 SYGVNS. CDR3 region: CASTPAGGNQPQHF. Full variable domain (remainder filled in from reference TRBV25-1 and TRBJ1-5): EADIYQTPRYLVIGTGKKITLECSQTMGHDKMYWYQQDPGMELHLIHYSYGVNSTEKGDLSSESTVSRIRTEHFPLTLESARPSHTSQYLCASTPAGGNQPQHFGDGTRLSIL.

This chain links TRBV7-9 with TRBJ2-7; the TRBD1 assignment by TCRdb is unverifiable without DNA. The CDR3 has 16 residues. Germline V gives CDR1 SEHNR, CDR2 FQNEAQ (reference sequence). CDR3 sequence: CASSMAPGQGFYEQYF.

The rearrangement joins TRBV7-2 to TRBJ1-5. The CDR3 contains 12 residues. CDR1 is SGHTA, CDR2 FQGNSA, per germline. This chain's CDR3 is CASSLLPQPQHF.